This note documents a single T cell receptor beta chain sequence. After removal of 4 bases from V and 6 bases from J, the junction contained 5 bases not matched to a gene. Germline V lookup: CDR1 SGHRS, CDR2 YFSETQ. CDR3 length equals 15 residues. This record belongs to a study of OX40 agonist ivuxolimab in advanced cancers. Produced via immunoSEQ multiplex PCR; TCRdb's table is partial and in-frame only. The table includes roughly 70,000 clones, about 86% detected once. The chain recombines TRBV5-1 with TRBJ1-6, with 9 bases that match TRBD1. The TCR originated in an adult with an advanced solid tumor such as melanoma, head and neck, liver or kidney cancer. The sample consisted of CD4+ or CD8+ T cells sorted from blood, taken in a trial of the OX40 agonist ivuxolimab. Here the CDR3 reads CASSPRTGANSPLHF. The CDR3 nucleotides are TGCGCCAGCAGCCCCAGGACAGGGGCTAATTCACCCCTCCACTTT.